What follows describes a single TCR beta chain. What it binds is not known. Within the sample, other DNA sequences also encode this same CDR3. The sample originates from a study of shared clonotypes between healthy human individuals. General observations from the study: Non-shared clonotypes showed lower generation probabilities than clonotypes common to all four donors. The naive CD4 repertoires of a few donors were compared, and 5% to 6.5% of clonotypes were shared. The diversity represented, both genetic and in exposure history, was limited by few donors.

CDR3 length: 14 residues. CDR1 and CDR2 from the germline V gene are KGHSH and LQKENI. V shed 3 bases and J shed 0 bases, with 5 bases lying between them. For every subset, genomic DNA was evenly distributed across several immunoSEQ plates. Produced via immunoSEQ multiplex PCR; TCRdb's table is partial and in-frame only. The profile shows about 2 million clones, roughly 96% of them singletons. The receptor's source is a man in his late teens or twenties in good health. The gene calls are TRBV18 and TRBJ2-2, with D possibly TRBD1 on 5 matching bases. Sequencing used naive CD4+ T cells sorted from blood. This sample's subset: CD45RA+ positively selected. The CDR3 region has the DNA TGTGCCAGCTCACCGACAGCGAACACCGGGGAGCTGTTTTTT. Protein sequence: CASSPTANTGELFF.